Following are 11 T cell receptor beta chains from one sample sequenced in a study of beta chain features in type 1 diabetes (dated by TCRdb to 2017 to 2018). Overall study results and their limits: In all four CD4+ subsets, TCRB CDR3 length was moderately but significantly shorter in type 1 diabetes patients.

No antigen has been assigned to these receptors. The library was produced with the immunoSEQ multiplex PCR assay. The High Capacity cDNA Reverse Transcription Kit was used to reverse transcribe all of the isolated RNA, meaning that expressed TCRB transcripts were what got sequenced. TCRdb limited this immuneACCESS table to in-frame rearrangements with V and J called. A share of clones is missing; checked studies link under half to unresolved V genes, and the rest is unexplained. The sample records about 300,000 clones, about 13% of which are singletons. The biggest ten clones account for approximately 0.016% of the sample. Sequenced: naive CD4+ T cells from blood. The cell subset or site label of this sample denotes: true naive CD4+ T cells. The source is a woman under 30 with type 1 diabetes.

This clone was recorded a few times. V is TRBV7-9 and J is TRBJ2-3; 8 nucleotides align to TRBD1. Trimming cost V 5 bases and J 2 bases; bases outside gene matches: 3. The CDR3 is 14 amino acids. Germline V gene sequence: CDR1 SEHNR, CDR2 FQNEAQ (reference sequence). The CDR3 sequence: CASSRDRPTDTQYF. For the CDR3, the DNA is TGTGCCAGCAGCCGGGACAGGCCCACAGATACGCAGTATTTT.

This clone was counted only a few times. This chain joins TRBV5-4 and TRBJ2-1, with 8 positions matching TRBD2. The CDR3 is 15 residues long. Trimming at V came to 1 base and at J to 4 bases, leaving 4 bases not matched to a gene. The germline V gene encodes CDR1 SGHNT and CDR2 YYREEE (reference sequence). CDR3 loop: CASSLTSGLYNEQFF. The CDR3 DNA is TGTGCCAGCAGCTTGACTAGCGGATTATACAATGAGCAGTTCTTC.

This clone has just a few counts. The V call is TRBV7-2, the J call TRBJ2-3, with D unresolved. Germline lookup yields CDR1 SGHTA and CDR2 FQGNSA. Trimming removed 4 bases from V and 5 bases from J, with 7 bases in between. The CDR3 spans 12 residues. The CDR3: CASSYSEDTQYF. CDR3 in DNA: TGTGCCAGCAGCTACTCCGAAGATACGCAGTATTTT.

Only a few counts were recorded for this clone. The chain uses TRBV7-8 and TRBJ2-7; D gene ambiguous. From germline, CDR1 is SGHVS and CDR2 FQNEAQ. V lost 1 base and J 5 bases, leaving 6 bases between the germline ends. This CDR3 has 12 residues. The CDR3 nucleotides read TGTGCCAGCAGCTTAGGGAGAGACGAGCAGTACGTC. It specifies CASSLGRDEQYV.

This chain links TRBV30 with TRBJ2-3; the match to TRBD2 covers 10 bases. The CDR3 runs 14 residues. The ends lost 3 bases at V and 5 bases at J; junction bases unmatched: 5. Germline CDR1 is GTSNPN and CDR2 is SVGIG (reference sequence). DNA for the CDR3: TGTGCCTGGAGAGCGGGAGGGCAAAAAGATACGCAGTATTTT. This translates into CAWRAGGQKDTQYF.

The chain uses TRBV30 and TRBJ1-2; D uncertain. The CDR3 consists of 11 residues. Per the germline V gene, CDR1 is GTSNPN and CDR2 is SVGIG (reference sequence). Trimming took off 2 bases at V and 8 bases at J, with 9 bases between the two ends. Here the CDR3 DNA reads TGTGCCTGGAGTATTGGTGGCGGCTACACCTTC. It translates to CAWSIGGGYTF.

The chain carries TRBV6-5 and TRBJ2-7; the D gene is possibly TRBD2 (7 bases). The V and J ends lost 5 bases and 2 bases respectively, with 10 bases between them. The CDR3 has 13 residues. CDR1 MNHEY and CDR2 SVGAGI come from the germline V gene. CDR3 nucleotides: TGTGCCAGCAGTCAGCGGGACACCTACGAGCAGTACTTC. Its translation is CASSQRDTYEQYF.

The chain links TRBV10-3 to TRBJ2-2, with TRBD1 matching over 12 bases. Germline CDR1 ENHRY, CDR2 SYGVKD. With V trimmed by 10 bases and J by 3 bases, 6 bases remained unmatched. The CDR3 has 15 residues. CDR3 bases: TGTGCCACAAAGGGACAGGGGGCTTACACCGGGGAGCTGTTTTTT. This translates into CATKGQGAYTGELFF.

This clone was observed a handful of times. This likely comes from a read error, as the CDR3 has no conserved phenylalanine or tryptophan at its end. The DNA is omitted, as the CDR3 cannot be located on it reliably, and the CDR3 follows TCRdb's listing. The V and J genes are TRBV2 and TRBJ2-3; the table's D call of TRBD2 was not tested on the DNA. The CDR3 contains 12 residues when both ends are counted. Germline CDR1 reads SNHLY; CDR2 reads FYNNEI. The CDR3 loop is CASSERGLAGWL.

The chain uses TRBV30 and TRBJ1-4; D remains unclear. The length of the CDR3 is 13 residues. The ends were cut back, 1 base at V and 8 bases at J, with 11 bases in the middle. Germline assignment: CDR1 GTSNPN and CDR2 SVGIG (reference sequence). The CDR3 DNA follows: TGTGCCTGGAGTGGAGGCGGTGGGGAAAAACTGTTTTTT. It specifies CAWSGGGGEKLFF.

This clone has a handful of counts. The J gene is TRBJ2-4, the V gene TRBV19; the match to TRBD2 covers 7 bases. Germline CDR1 reads LNHDA; CDR2 reads SQIVND (reference sequence). V was clipped by 7 bases and J by 8 bases; unmatched bases: 14. This CDR3 is 15 amino acids long. The DNA for the CDR3 is TGTGCCAGTACCGACCACGTAGCGGGCAGCGACATTCAGTACTTC. Translated, it gives CASTDHVAGSDIQYF. Combining the CDR3 with reference TRBV19 and TRBJ2-4 gives the whole variable domain DGGITQSPKYLFRKEGQNVTLSCEQNLNHDAMYWYRQDPGQGLRLIYYSQIVNDFQKGDIAEGYSVSREKKESFPLTVTSAQKNPTAFYLCASTDHVAGSDIQYFGAGTRLSVL.